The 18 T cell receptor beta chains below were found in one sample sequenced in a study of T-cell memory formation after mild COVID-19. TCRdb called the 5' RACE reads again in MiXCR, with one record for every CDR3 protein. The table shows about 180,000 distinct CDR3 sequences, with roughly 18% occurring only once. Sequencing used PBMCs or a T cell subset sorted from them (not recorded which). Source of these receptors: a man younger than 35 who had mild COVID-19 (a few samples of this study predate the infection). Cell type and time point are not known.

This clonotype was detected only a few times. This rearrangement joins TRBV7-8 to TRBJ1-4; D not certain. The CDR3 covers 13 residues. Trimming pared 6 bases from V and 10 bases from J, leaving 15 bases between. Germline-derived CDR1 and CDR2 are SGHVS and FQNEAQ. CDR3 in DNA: TGTGCCAGCAGTTCCAGCCCCCGAGGAAAACTGTTTTTT. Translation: CASSSSPRGKLFF. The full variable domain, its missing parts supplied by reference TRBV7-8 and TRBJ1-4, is GAGVSQSPRYKVAKRGQDVALRCDPISGHVSLFWYQQALGQGPEFLTYFQNEAQLDKSGLPSDRFFAERPEGSVSTLKIQRTQQEDSAVYLCASSSSPRGKLFFGSGTQLSVL.

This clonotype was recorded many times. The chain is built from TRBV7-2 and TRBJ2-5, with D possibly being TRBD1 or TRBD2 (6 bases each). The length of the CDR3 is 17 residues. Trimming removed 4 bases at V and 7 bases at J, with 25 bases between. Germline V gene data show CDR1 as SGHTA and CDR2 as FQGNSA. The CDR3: CASSWGLPLTRGWTQYF. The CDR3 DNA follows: TGTGCCAGCAGCTGGGGCCTACCGCTGACTAGGGGGTGGACCCAGTACTTC. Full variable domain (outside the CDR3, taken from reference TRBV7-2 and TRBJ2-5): GAGVSQSPSNKVTEKGKDVELRCDPISGHTALYWYRQSLGQGLEFLIYFQGNSAPDKSGLPSDRFSAERTGGSVSTLTIQRTQQEDSAVYLCASSWGLPLTRGWTQYFGPGTRLLVL.

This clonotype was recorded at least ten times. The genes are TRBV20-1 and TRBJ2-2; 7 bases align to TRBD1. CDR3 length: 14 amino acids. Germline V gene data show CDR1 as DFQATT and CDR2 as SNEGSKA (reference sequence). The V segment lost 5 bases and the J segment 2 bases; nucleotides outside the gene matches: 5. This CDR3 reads CSAPDRRNTGELFF. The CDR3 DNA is TGCAGTGCTCCGGACAGGAGAAACACCGGGGAGCTGTTTTTT.

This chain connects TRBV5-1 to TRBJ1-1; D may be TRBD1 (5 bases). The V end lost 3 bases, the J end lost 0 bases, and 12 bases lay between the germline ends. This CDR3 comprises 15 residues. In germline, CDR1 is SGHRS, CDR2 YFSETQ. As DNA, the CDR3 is TGCGCCAGCAGCTCCGGGACGGGGATGAACACTGAAGCTTTCTTT. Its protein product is CASSSGTGMNTEAFF.

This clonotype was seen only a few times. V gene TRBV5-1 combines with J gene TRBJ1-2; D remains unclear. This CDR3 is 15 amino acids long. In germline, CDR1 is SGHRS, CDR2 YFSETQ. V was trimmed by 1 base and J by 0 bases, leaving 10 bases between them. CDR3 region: CASSLMGTSNYGYTF. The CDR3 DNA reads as TGCGCCAGCAGCTTGATGGGAACGTCTAACTATGGCTACACCTTC.

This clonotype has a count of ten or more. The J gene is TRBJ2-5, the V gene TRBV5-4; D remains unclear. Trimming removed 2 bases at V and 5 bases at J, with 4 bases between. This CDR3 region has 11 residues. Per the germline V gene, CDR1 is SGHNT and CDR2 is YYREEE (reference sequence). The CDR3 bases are TGTGCCAGCAGCTTAATGGAGACCCAGTACTTC. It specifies CASSLMETQYF.

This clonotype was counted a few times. The chain's CDR3 is CSVLRGRRAFF. The CDR3 DNA is TGCAGCGTACTCAGGGGTAGGAGAGCTTTCTTT. J is TRBJ1-1 and V is TRBV29-1; possible D gene TRBD1, 6 bases. Trimming removed 6 bases at V and 10 bases at J, with 15 bases between. There are 11 residues in the CDR3. CDR1 is SQVTM, CDR2 ANQGSEA, per germline.

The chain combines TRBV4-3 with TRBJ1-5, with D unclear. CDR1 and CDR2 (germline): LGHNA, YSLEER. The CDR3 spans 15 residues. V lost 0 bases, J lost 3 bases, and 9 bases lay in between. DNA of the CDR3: TGCGCCAGCAGCCAAGATTTGGCCACCAATCAGCCCCAGCATTTT. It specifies CASSQDLATNQPQHF.

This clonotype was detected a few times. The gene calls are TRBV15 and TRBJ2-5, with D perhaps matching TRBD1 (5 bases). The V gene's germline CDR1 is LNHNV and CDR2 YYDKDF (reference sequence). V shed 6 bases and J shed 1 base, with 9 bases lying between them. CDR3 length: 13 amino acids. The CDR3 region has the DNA TGTGCCACCAGACAGGCGATCCAAGAGACCCAGTACTTC. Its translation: CATRQAIQETQYF.

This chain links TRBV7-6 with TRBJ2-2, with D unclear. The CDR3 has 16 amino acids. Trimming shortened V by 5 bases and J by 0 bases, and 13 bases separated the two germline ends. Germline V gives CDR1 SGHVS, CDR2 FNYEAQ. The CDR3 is CASSQPPWTNTGELFF. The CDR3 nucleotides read TGTGCCAGCAGCCAACCACCCTGGACGAACACCGGGGAGCTGTTTTTT.

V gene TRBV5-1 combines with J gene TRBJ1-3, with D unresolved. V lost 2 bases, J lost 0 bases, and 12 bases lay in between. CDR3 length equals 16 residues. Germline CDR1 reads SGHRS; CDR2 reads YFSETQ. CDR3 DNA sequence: TGCGCCAGCAGCTTTGTTGGCCGAGACTCTGGAAACACCATATATTTT. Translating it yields CASSFVGRDSGNTIYF.

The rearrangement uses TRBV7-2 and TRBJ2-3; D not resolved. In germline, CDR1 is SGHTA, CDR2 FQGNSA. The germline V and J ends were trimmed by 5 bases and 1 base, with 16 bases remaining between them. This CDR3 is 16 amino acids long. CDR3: CASSPLNVVGTDTQYF. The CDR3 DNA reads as TGTGCCAGCAGCCCGTTGAATGTGGTGGGCACAGATACGCAGTATTTT.

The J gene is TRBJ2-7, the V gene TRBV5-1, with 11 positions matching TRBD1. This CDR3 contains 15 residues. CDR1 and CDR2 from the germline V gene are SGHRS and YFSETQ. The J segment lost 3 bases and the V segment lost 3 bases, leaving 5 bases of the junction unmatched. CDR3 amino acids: CASSSGQGAFYEQYF. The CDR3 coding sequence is TGCGCCAGCAGCTCCGGACAGGGGGCTTTCTACGAGCAGTACTTC.

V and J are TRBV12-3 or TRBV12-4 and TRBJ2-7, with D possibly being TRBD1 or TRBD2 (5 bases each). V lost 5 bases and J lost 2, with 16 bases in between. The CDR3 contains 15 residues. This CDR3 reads CASSIRDALPYEQYV. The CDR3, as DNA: TGTGCCAGCAGTATACGGGACGCACTACCCTACGAGCAGTACGTC.

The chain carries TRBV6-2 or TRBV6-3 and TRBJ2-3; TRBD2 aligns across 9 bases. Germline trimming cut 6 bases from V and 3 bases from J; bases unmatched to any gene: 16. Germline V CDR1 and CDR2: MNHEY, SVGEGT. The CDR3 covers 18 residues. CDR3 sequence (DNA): TGTGCCAGCAGCCACCTAGCGGGGCGGCTTTTAGGTACAGATACGCAGTATTTT. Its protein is CASSHLAGRLLGTDTQYF.

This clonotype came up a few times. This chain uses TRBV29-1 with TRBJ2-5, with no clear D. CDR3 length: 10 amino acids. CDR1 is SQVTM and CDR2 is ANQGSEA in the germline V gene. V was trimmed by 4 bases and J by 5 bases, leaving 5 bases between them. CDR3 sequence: CSVVRETQYF. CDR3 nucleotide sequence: TGCAGCGTTGTCCGGGAGACCCAGTACTTC.

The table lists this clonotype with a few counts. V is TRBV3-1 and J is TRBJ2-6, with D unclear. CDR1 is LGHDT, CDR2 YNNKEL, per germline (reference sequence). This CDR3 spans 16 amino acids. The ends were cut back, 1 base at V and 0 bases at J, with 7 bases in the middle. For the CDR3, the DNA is TGTGCCAGCAGCCAAGCACCGAACTCTGGGGCCAACGTCCTGACTTTC. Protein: CASSQAPNSGANVLTF.

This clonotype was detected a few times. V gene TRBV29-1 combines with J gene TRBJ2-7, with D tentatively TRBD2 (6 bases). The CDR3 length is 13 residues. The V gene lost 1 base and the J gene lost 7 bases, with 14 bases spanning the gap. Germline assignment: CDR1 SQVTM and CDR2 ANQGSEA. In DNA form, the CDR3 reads TGCAGCGTTGAAGTGGCCTGGGGAGGAGAGCAGTACGTC. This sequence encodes CSVEVAWGGEQYV.